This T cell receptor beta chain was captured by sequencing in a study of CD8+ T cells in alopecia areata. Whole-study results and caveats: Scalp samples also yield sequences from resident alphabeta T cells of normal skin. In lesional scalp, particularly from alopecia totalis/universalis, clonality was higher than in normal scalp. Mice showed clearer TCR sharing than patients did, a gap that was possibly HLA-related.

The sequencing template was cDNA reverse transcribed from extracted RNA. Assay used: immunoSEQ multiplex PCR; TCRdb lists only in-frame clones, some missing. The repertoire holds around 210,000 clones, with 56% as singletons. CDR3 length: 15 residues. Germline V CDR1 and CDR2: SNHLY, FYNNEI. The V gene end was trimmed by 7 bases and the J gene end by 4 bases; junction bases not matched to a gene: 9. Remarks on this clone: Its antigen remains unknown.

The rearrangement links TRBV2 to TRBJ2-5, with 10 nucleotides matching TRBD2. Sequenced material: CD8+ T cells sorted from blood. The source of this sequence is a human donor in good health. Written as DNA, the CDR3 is TGTGCCAGCATGCTCCTAGCGGGGGAACCAGAGACCCAGTACTTC. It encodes CASMLLAGEPETQYF.